This T cell receptor (beta chain) was found in a study of T cells after yellow fever vaccination. Study background: Where fractions had low cell numbers, libraries were prepared from them with the SMART-Seq v4 Ultra Low Input RNA kit.

Whole-study results and caveats: Researchers report a weaker secondary response that nonetheless peaked faster, day 5 versus 15.

The ends were cut back, 5 bases at V and 5 bases at J, with 21 bases in the middle. Germline assignment: CDR1 MNHEY and CDR2 SVGAGI. The length of the CDR3 is 16 residues. On this clonotype: The antigen is undetermined.

It was through 5'RACE template switching that TCR cDNA was made, with a universal primer site and UMIs added. TCRdb re-called the 5' RACE reads through MiXCR, storing one row per CDR3 protein. The sample records about 340,000 distinct CDR3 sequences, around 13% being singletons. This TCR was recovered from a man between 18 and 29 years old who received the YFV17D yellow fever vaccine. The chain is built from TRBV6-5 and TRBJ2-5; D may correspond to TRBD1 or TRBD2 (5 bases each). The sample here was CD4+ T cells sorted from PBMCs, taken 15 days after the yellow fever booster vaccination. CDR3 sequence: CASSAKRLARDETQYF. CDR3 nucleotides: TGTGCCAGCAGTGCGAAGCGACTCGCCAGGGACGAGACCCAGTACTTC.